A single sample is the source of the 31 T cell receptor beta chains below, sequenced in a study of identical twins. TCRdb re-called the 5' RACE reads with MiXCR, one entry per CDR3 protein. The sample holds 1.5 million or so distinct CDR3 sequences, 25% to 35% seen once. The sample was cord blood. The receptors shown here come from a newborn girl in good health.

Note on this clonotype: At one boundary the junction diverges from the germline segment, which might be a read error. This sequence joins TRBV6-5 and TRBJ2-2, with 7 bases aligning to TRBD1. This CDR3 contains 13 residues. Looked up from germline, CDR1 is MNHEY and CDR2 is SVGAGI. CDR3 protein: CACSSTGSGELFF. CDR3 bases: TGTGCCTGCAGTTCGACAGGGTCCGGGGAGCTGTTTTTT.

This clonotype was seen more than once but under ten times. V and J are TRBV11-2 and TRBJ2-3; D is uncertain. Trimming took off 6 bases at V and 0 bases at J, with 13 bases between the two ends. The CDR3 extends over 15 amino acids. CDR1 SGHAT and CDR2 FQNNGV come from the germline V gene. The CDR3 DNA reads TGTGCCAGCAGTCTGAATCCGCAGAGCACAGATACGCAGTATTTT. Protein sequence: CASSLNPQSTDTQYF.

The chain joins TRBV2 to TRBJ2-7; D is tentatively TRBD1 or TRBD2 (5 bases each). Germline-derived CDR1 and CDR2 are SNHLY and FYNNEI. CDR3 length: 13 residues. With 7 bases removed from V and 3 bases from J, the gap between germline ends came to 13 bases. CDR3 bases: TGTGCCAGCACCGAGGGGATCCTCTACGAGCAGTACTTC. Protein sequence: CASTEGILYEQYF.

DNA for the CDR3: TGTGCCAGCAGCTCTGAGTCCCCCAATCAGCCCCAGCATTTT. It is translated as CASSSESPNQPQHF. V and J are TRBV7-9 and TRBJ1-5; no definite D call. CDR3 length: 14 amino acids. V lost 4 bases to trimming and J lost 3 bases, with 10 bases between them. Germline values: CDR1 SEHNR, CDR2 FQNEAQ (reference sequence).

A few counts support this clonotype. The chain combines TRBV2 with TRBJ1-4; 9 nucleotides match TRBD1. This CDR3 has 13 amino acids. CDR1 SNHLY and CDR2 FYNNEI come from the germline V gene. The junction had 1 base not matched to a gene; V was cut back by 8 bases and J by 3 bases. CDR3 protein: CASWTGANEKLFF. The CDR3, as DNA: TGTGCCAGCTGGACAGGGGCTAATGAAAAACTGTTTTTT.

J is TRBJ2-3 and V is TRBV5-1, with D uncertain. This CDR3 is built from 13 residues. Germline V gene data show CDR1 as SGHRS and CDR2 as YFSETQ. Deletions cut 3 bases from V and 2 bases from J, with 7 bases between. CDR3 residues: CASSSKLTDTQYF. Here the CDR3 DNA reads TGCGCCAGCAGCTCAAAACTCACAGATACGCAGTATTTT.

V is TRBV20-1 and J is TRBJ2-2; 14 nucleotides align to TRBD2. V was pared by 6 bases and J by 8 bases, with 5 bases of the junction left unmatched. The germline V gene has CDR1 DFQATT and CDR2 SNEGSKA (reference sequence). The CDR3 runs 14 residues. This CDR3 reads CSAGTSGGRGELFF. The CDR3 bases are TGCAGTGCCGGGACTAGCGGGGGTAGGGGGGAGCTGTTTTTT.

The CDR3 DNA reads as TGTGCCAGCAGACCCATTCCCTACCGTCGGGGGACAGATACGCAGTATTTT. Its translation: CASRPIPYRRGTDTQYF. V gene TRBV11-2 combines with J gene TRBJ2-3, with D tentatively TRBD2 (6 bases). This CDR3 spans 17 amino acids. CDR1 SGHAT and CDR2 FQNNGV come from the germline V gene. Trimming removed 6 bases from V and 3 bases from J, with 22 bases in between.

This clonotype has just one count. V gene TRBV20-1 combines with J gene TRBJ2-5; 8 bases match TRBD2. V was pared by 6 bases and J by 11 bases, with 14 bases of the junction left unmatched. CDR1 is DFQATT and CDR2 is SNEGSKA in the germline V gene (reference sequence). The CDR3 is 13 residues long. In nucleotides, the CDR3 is TGCAGTGCCGTCGGGGGGGGCTTTAATGAGCAGTACTTC. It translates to CSAVGGGFNEQYF.

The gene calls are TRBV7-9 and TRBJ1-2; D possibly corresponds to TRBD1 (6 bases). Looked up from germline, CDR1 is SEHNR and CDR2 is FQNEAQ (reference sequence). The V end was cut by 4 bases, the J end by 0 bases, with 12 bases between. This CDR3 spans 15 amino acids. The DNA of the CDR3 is TGTGCCAGCAGCTACCTACGGGACACTAACTATGGCTACACCTTC. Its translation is CASSYLRDTNYGYTF.

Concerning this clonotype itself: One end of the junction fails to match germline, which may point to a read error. The CDR3 spells CASSPSPYAQYF. CDR3 coding DNA: TGTGCCAGCTCACCTAGCCCCTACGCGCAGTACTTC. This rearrangement joins TRBV18 to TRBJ2-7, with no clear D. Looked up from germline, CDR1 is KGHSH and CDR2 is LQKENI. The CDR3 runs 12 residues. Full variable domain (remainder filled in from reference TRBV18 and TRBJ2-7): NAGVMQNPRHLVRRRGQEARLRCSPMKGHSHVYWYRQLPEEGLKFMVYLQKENIIDESGMPKERFSAEFPKEGPSILRIQQVVRGDSAAYFCASSPSPYAQYFGPGTRLTVT.

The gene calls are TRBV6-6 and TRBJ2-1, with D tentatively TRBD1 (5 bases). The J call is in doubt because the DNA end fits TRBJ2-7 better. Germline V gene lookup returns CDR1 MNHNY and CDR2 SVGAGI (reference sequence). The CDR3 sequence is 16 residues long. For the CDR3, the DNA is TGTGCCAGCAGTTCGACAGCGCACGGCTCCTACAATGAGCAGTACTTC. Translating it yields CASSSTAHGSYNEQYF.

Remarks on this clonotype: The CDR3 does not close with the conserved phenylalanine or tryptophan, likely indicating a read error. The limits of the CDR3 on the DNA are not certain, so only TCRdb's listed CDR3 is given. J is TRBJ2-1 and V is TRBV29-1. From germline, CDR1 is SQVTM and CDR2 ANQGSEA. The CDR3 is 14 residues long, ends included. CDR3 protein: CSVERQIYGYTFGS.

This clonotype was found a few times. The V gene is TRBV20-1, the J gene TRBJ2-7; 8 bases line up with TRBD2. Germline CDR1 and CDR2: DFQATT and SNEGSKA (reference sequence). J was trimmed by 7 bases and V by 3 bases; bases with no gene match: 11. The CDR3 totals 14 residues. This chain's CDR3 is CSARRGLAQNEQYF. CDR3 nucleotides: TGCAGTGCTAGGCGCGGACTAGCCCAAAATGAGCAGTACTTC.

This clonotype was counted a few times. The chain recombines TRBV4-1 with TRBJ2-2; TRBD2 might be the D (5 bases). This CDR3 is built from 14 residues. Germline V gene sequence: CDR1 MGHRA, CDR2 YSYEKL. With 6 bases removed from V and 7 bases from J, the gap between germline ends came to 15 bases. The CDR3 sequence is CASSPRVSHGELFF. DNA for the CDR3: TGCGCCAGCAGTCCGCGGGTATCGCACGGGGAGCTGTTTTTT.

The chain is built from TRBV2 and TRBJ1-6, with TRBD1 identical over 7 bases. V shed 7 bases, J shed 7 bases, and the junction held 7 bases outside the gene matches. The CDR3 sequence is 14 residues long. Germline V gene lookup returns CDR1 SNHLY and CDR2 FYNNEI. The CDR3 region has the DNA TGTGCCAGCACTCCGAGGACAGGCAATTCACCCCTCCACTTT. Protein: CASTPRTGNSPLHF.

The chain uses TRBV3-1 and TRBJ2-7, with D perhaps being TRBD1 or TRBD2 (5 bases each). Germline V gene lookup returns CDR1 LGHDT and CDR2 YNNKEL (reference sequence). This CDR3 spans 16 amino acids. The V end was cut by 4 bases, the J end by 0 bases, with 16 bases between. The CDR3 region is CASSPSDGTSSYEQYF. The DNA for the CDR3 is TGTGCCAGCAGCCCTTCGGACGGGACGAGCTCCTACGAGCAGTACTTC.

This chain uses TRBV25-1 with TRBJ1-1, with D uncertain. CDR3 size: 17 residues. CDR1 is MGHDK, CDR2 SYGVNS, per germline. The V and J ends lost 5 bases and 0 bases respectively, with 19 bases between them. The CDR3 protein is CASSMGRKGMVNTEAFF. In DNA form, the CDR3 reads TGTGCCAGCAGTATGGGCAGGAAGGGCATGGTGAACACTGAAGCTTTCTTT.

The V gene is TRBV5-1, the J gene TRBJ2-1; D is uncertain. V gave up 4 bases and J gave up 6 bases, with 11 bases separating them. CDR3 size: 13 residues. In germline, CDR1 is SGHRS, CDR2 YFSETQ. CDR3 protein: CASSRPETNEQFF. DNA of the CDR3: TGCGCCAGCAGCCGCCCGGAGACCAATGAGCAGTTCTTC.

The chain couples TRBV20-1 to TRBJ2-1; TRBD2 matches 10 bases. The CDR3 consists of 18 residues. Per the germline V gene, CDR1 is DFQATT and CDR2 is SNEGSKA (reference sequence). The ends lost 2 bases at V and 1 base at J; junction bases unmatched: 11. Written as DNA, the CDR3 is TGCAGTGCTAGAACTGGGGAGCGGGGGGGCATGTCCTACAATGAGCAGTTCTTC. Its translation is CSARTGERGGMSYNEQFF.

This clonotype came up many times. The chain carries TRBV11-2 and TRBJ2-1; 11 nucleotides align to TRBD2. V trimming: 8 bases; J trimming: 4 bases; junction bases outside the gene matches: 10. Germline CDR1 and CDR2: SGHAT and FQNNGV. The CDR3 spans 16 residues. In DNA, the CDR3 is TGTGCCAGCCGACCTACTAGCGGGGGAACTTACAATGAGCAGTTCTTC. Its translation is CASRPTSGGTYNEQFF.

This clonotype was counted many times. The DNA for the CDR3 is TGTGCCAGCAGCTTCCGGGACAGCTCCTATAATTCACCCCTCCACTTT. This encodes CASSFRDSSYNSPLHF. This sequence joins TRBV7-2 and TRBJ1-6; TRBD1 matches at 7 bases. The CDR3 length is 16 residues. V lost 3 bases, J lost 0 bases, and 2 bases stayed unmatched. Germline lookup yields CDR1 SGHTA and CDR2 FQGNSA.

CDR3 coding DNA: TGTGCCACATCGGCAGCCAAAAACATTCAGTACTTC. Amino acid sequence: CATSAAKNIQYF. The chain joins TRBV12-3 or TRBV12-4 to TRBJ2-4, with D hard to call. V lost 10 bases, J lost 0 bases, and 7 bases lay in between. The CDR3 covers 12 residues.

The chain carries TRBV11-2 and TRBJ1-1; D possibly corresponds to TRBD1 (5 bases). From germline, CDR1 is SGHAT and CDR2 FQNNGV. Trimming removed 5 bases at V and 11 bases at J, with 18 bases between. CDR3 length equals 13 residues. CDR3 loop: CASSTDLQGGAFF. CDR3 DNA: TGTGCCAGCAGCACGGATTTGCAGGGTGGGGCTTTCTTT.

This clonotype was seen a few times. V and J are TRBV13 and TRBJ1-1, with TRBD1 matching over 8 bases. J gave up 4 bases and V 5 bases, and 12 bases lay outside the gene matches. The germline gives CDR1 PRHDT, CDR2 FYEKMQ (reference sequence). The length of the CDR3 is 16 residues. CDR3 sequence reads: CASSPQTQGDSTEAFF. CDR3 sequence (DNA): TGTGCCAGCAGCCCCCAAACACAGGGGGACTCCACTGAAGCTTTCTTT.

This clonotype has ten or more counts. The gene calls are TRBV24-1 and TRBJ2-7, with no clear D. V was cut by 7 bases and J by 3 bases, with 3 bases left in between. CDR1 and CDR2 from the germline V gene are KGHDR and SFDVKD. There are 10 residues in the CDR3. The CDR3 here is CATRDYEQYF. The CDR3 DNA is TGTGCCACCAGAGACTACGAGCAGTACTTC.

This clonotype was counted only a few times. The CDR3 nucleotides read TGTGCCAGCAGCCCCTTAAGACTAGCGGTCGAGACCCAGTACTTC. It specifies CASSPLRLAVETQYF. The rearrangement links TRBV12-3 or TRBV12-4 to TRBJ2-5; the match to TRBD2 covers 9 bases. V gave up 6 bases and J gave up 5 bases; unmatched junction bases: 10. There are 15 residues in the CDR3.

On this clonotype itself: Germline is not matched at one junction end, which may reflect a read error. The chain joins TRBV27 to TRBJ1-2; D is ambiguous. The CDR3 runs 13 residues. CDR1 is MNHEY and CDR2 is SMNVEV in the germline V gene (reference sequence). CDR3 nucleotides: TGTGCCAGCAGTTTGGAGGGAGGGTATGACTACACCTTC. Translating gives CASSLEGGYDYTF.

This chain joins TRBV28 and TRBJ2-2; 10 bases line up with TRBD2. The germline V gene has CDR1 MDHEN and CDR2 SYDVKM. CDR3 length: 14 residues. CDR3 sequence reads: CGSSGRHATGELFF. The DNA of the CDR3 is TGTGGATCTAGCGGGAGACATGCCACCGGGGAGCTGTTTTTT. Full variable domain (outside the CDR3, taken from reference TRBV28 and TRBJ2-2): DVKVTQSSRYLVKRTGEKVFLECVQDMDHENMFWYRQDPGLGLRLIYFSYDVKMKEKGDIPEGYSVSREKKERFSLILESASTNQTSMYLCGSSGRHATGELFFGEGSRLTVL.

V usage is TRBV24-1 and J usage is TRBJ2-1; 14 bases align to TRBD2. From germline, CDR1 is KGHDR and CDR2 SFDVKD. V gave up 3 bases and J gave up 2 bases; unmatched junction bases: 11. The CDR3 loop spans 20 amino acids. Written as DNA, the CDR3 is TGTGCCACCAGTGATAGCTGGACTAGCGGGAGGTTCCCTCCCTACAATGAGCAGTTCTTC. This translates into CATSDSWTSGRFPPYNEQFF.

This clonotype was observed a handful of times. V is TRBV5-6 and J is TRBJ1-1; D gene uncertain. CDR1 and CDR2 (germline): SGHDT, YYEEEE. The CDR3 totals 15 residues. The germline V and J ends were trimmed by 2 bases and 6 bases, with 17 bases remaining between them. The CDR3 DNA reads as TGTGCCAGCAGCTTAGACCGACGGAGCGGGGCTGAAGCTTTCTTT. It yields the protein CASSLDRRSGAEAFF.